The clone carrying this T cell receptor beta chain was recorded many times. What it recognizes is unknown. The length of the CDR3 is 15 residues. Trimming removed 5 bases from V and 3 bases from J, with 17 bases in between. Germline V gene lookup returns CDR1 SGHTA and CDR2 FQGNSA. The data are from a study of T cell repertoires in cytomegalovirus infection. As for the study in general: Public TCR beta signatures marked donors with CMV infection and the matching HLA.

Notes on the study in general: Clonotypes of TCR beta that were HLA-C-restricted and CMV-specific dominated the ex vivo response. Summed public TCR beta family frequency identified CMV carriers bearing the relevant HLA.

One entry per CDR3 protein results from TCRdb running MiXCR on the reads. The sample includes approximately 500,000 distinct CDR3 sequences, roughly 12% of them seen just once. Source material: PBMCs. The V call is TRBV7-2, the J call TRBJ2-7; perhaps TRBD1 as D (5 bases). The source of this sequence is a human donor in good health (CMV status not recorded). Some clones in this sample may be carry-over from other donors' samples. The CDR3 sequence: CASSLTGALNYEQYF. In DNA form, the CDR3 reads TGTGCCAGCAGCCTTACAGGTGCTCTAAACTACGAGCAGTACTTC.